The 19 T cell receptor beta chains in this list originate from one sample, sequenced in a study of T cell responses to AZD1222 COVID-19 vaccine (dated by TCRdb to 2020 to 2022). The library was produced with the immunoSEQ multiplex PCR assay. TCRdb re-hosts the immuneACCESS table, in-frame sequences only. Its copies lack some clones; in the studies checked, an unresolved V gene accounts for under half of them, and the cause for the rest is not known. For this sample the table gives about 180,000 clones, of which roughly 88% were detected only once. The ten most abundant clones make up approximately 7.7% of the sample. Taken with the paper, the label for time point translates to: baseline before first vaccination. Sequenced here: peripheral blood, sampled on day 0 of AZD1222 vaccination. The receptor source for this set is an adult in good health.

The genes are TRBV4-3 and TRBJ2-7; a possible D gene is TRBD2 (6 bases). From germline, CDR1 is LGHNA and CDR2 YSLEER. The CDR3 length is 14 residues. Between the trimmed V and J ends, which lost 6 bases and 3 bases, there was a span of 15 bases. DNA for the CDR3: TGCGCCAGCAGTCCAGGGAGGAACTACTACGAGCAGTACTTC. Translation gives CASSPGRNYYEQYF.

The chain employs TRBV10-3 and TRBJ2-1; D might be TRBD2 (6 bases). V shed 6 bases and J shed 4 bases, with 10 bases lying between them. Germline V gives CDR1 ENHRY, CDR2 SYGVKD. The CDR3 has 13 residues. CDR3 region: CAISQEGYNEQFF. Here the CDR3 DNA reads TGTGCCATCAGCCAGGAGGGGTACAATGAGCAGTTCTTC.

This clone appeared once. This CDR3 is CASSRGRVAGWHNEQFF. The CDR3 nucleotides read TGTGCCAGCAGCCGAGGGCGGGTCGCCGGATGGCACAATGAGCAGTTCTTC. The V gene is TRBV6-6, the J gene TRBJ2-1, with a tentative D call TRBD2 (5 bases). With 6 bases removed from V and 5 bases from J, the gap between germline ends came to 23 bases. Germline CDR1 MNHNY, CDR2 SVGAGI (reference sequence). The CDR3 consists of 17 residues.

The J gene is TRBJ1-2, the V gene TRBV28, with D tentatively TRBD1 (5 bases). CDR1 and CDR2 (germline): MDHEN, SYDVKM. The CDR3 spans 13 residues. Trimming took off 5 bases at V and 4 bases at J, with 11 bases between the two ends. The CDR3 here is CASSPQGFYGYTF. The CDR3, as DNA: TGTGCCAGCAGTCCCCAGGGCTTCTATGGCTACACCTTC.

The chain links TRBV5-6 to TRBJ1-1; 8 bases map to TRBD1. With V trimmed by 4 bases and J by 0 bases, 11 bases remained unmatched. The germline V gene encodes CDR1 SGHDT and CDR2 YYEEEE. The CDR3 runs 17 residues. CDR3 coding DNA: TGTGCCAGCAGCGTGGTTAGGACAGGGAGGGTGAACACTGAAGCTTTCTTT. It is translated as CASSVVRTGRVNTEAFF.

The rearrangement joins TRBV27 to TRBJ1-6, with D unclear. The CDR3 loop spans 13 amino acids. CDR1 MNHEY and CDR2 SMNVEV come from the germline V gene (reference sequence). With 2 bases removed from V and 11 bases from J, the gap between germline ends came to 10 bases. CDR3 coding DNA: TGTGCCAGCAGTTTACTACGGGGTACACCCCTCCACTTT. Translated: CASSLLRGTPLHF.

In this sample, this clone turned up once. The V and J genes are TRBV18 and TRBJ2-3; the D gene is possibly TRBD2 (7 bases). Trimming left V 3 bases short and J 5 bases short, with 12 bases between. Per germline, CDR1 KGHSH and CDR2 LQKENI. The CDR3 runs 14 residues. In DNA form, the CDR3 reads TGTGCCAGCTCACCTGGCGGGGGCGGAGATACGCAGTATTTT. Amino acid sequence: CASSPGGGGDTQYF. Variable domain in full (rest from reference TRBV18 and TRBJ2-3): NAGVMQNPRHLVRRRGQEARLRCSPMKGHSHVYWYRQLPEEGLKFMVYLQKENIIDESGMPKERFSAEFPKEGPSILRIQQVVRGDSAAYFCASSPGGGGDTQYFGPGTRLTVL.

This clone showed up just once. The chain has TRBV2 and TRBJ1-3; D is undetermined. Germline V lookup: CDR1 SNHLY, CDR2 FYNNEI. The ends were cut back, 2 bases at V and 0 bases at J, with 8 bases in the middle. The CDR3 length is 15 residues. The CDR3, as DNA: TGTGCCAGCAGTGAAATCCGGGACTCTGGAAACACCATATATTTT. It is translated as CASSEIRDSGNTIYF. The whole variable domain, remainder taken from reference TRBV2 and TRBJ1-3, is EPEVTQTPSHQVTQMGQEVILRCVPISNHLYFYWYRQILGQKVEFLVSFYNNEISEKSEIFDDQFSVERPDGSNFTLKIRSTKLEDSAMYFCASSEIRDSGNTIYFGEGSWLTVV.

This sequence joins TRBV5-1 and TRBJ2-1, with 9 bases aligning to TRBD1. Germline assignment: CDR1 SGHRS and CDR2 YFSETQ. Losses at the gene ends were 4 bases for V and 8 bases for J; bases not matched to a gene: 10. The CDR3 is 15 residues long. The CDR3 region is CASSTAGQGFDEQFF. CDR3 sequence (DNA): TGCGCCAGCAGCACAGCTGGACAGGGGTTTGATGAGCAGTTCTTC.

The genes are TRBV19 and TRBJ1-6; D is unresolved. Germline-derived CDR1 and CDR2 are LNHDA and SQIVND (reference sequence). This CDR3 spans 14 amino acids. The V end lost 1 base, the J end lost 5 bases, and 6 bases lay between the germline ends. CDR3 bases: TGTGCCAGTAGTATAGGGCAGAATAATTCACCCCTCCACTTT. Translated: CASSIGQNNSPLHF.

This chain joins TRBV6-5 and TRBJ1-1; no clear D gene. Trimming pared 8 bases from V and 0 bases from J, leaving 16 bases between. Looked up from germline, CDR1 is MNHEY and CDR2 is SVGAGI. The CDR3 is 15 residues long. The CDR3, as DNA: TGTGCCAGCTCTTATCAAGCGGAGGTGAACACTGAAGCTTTCTTT. It translates to CASSYQAEVNTEAFF.

J is TRBJ1-2 and V is TRBV3-1 (or the pseudogene TRBV3-2); D possibly corresponds to TRBD1 (6 bases). The V gene lost 3 bases and the J gene lost 4 bases, with 15 bases spanning the gap. Per germline, CDR1 LGHDT and CDR2 YNNKEL (reference sequence). The CDR3 loop spans 15 amino acids. This chain's CDR3 is CASSQNRVGGYGYTF. For the CDR3, the DNA is TGTGCCAGCAGCCAGAACAGGGTAGGCGGCTATGGCTACACCTTC.

This clone has a handful of counts. V and J are TRBV29-1 and TRBJ2-2; 7 bases line up with TRBD1. Trimming took 6 bases from V and 6 from J; bases not matched to a gene: 7. This CDR3 is 13 amino acids long. Germline values: CDR1 SQVTM, CDR2 ANQGSEA. The CDR3 DNA sequence: TGCAGCGTCACAGGGGAAGTCCCCGGGGAGCTGTTTTTT. It codes for CSVTGEVPGELFF.

The rearrangement joins TRBV6-2 or TRBV6-3 to TRBJ1-2, with a weak D call TRBD1 (5 bases). Germline V gives CDR1 MNHEY, CDR2 SVGEGT. V was trimmed by 0 bases and J by 1 base, leaving 21 bases between them. The CDR3 contains 19 residues. The CDR3, as DNA: TGTGCCAGCAGTTACTCGGAATCCCGGGACGCCTTGTTTAACTATGGCTACACCTTC. It translates to CASSYSESRDALFNYGYTF.

The V and J genes are TRBV29-1 and TRBJ2-5; TRBD1 matches at 8 bases. V lost 3 bases and J lost 5; bases outside the gene matches: 5. The CDR3 sequence is 13 residues long. Germline loops: CDR1 SQVTM, CDR2 ANQGSEA. The chain's CDR3 is CSVDRTGKETQYF. In DNA, the CDR3 is TGCAGCGTTGATAGGACAGGGAAGGAGACCCAGTACTTC.

The rearrangement uses TRBV9 and TRBJ1-3, with unresolved D. Per the germline V gene, CDR1 is SGDLS and CDR2 is YYNGEE. The CDR3 covers 15 residues. The V end was cut by 3 bases, the J end by 0 bases, with 10 bases between. CDR3 residues: CASSEDPSSGNTIYF. The CDR3 DNA follows: TGTGCCAGCAGCGAGGACCCTAGCTCTGGAAACACCATATATTTT.

V gene TRBV11-2 combines with J gene TRBJ1-5; weak D call: TRBD1 (5 bases). The CDR3 length is 14 residues. From germline, CDR1 is SGHAT and CDR2 FQNNGV. Trimming pared 0 bases from V and 6 bases from J, leaving 9 bases between. The chain's CDR3 is CASSLEMGLQPQHF. The CDR3 DNA follows: TGTGCCAGCAGCTTAGAGATGGGGCTTCAGCCCCAGCATTTT.

This sequence joins TRBV7-2 and TRBJ2-7, with D possibly being TRBD2 (6 bases). Looked up from germline, CDR1 is SGHTA and CDR2 is FQGNSA. V shed 3 bases and J shed 7 bases, with 19 bases lying between them. This CDR3 region has 15 residues. CDR3 sequence: CASSFSAGPPREQYF. The CDR3 region has the DNA TGTGCCAGCAGCTTTTCGGCGGGGCCCCCTCGTGAGCAGTACTTC. Looking up the rest from reference TRBV7-2 and TRBJ2-7 gives the full variable domain: GAGVSQSPSNKVTEKGKDVELRCDPISGHTALYWYRQSLGQGLEFLIYFQGNSAPDKSGLPSDRFSAERTGGSVSTLTIQRTQQEDSAVYLCASSFSAGPPREQYFGPGTRLTVT.

This clone was counted a single time. The chain is built from TRBV7-9 and TRBJ2-2, with D maybe TRBD1 (6 bases). V was cut by 3 bases and J by 6 bases, with 17 bases left in between. The CDR3 runs 16 residues. Germline V CDR1 and CDR2: SEHNR, FQNEAQ (reference sequence). The CDR3 DNA is TGTGCCAGCAGCTTTCTACTACCGACAGGCGCCGGGGAGCTGTTTTTT. Translating it yields CASSFLLPTGAGELFF.